This T cell receptor beta chain was documented in a study of beta chain features in type 1 diabetes. Study-level results: Shortening that was moderate but significant affected the TCRB CDR3s of Type 1 diabetes patients in all four CD4+ subsets. Type 1 diabetes patients showed fewer insertions and more deletions at VDJ junctions.

On this clone itself: Its matching antigen is unknown.

The investigators reverse transcribed all of the isolated RNA, so they sequenced expressed TCRB transcripts. Only in-frame clones appear in the TCRdb table, and some are missing; sequencing was by immunoSEQ multiplex PCR. The sample yields 50,000 or so clones, roughly 39% seen once. The sequence was collected from a man in his thirties or forties with type 1 diabetes. Sequencing was done on a sample of Tregs from blood.

CDR3 amino acids: CASSLGGQGAYNEQFF. CDR3 sequence (DNA): TGTGCCAGCAGTTTGGGCGGACAGGGGGCTTACAATGAGCAGTTCTTC. The chain carries TRBV28 and TRBJ2-1, with 11 nucleotides matching TRBD1. Trimming took 3 bases from V and 4 from J; bases not matched to a gene: 5. The CDR3 has 16 amino acids. Germline loops: CDR1 MDHEN, CDR2 SYDVKM.